This T cell receptor beta chain was sequenced in a study of beta chain features in type 1 diabetes. Each donor gave one heparinised blood draw averaging about 110 mL. Markers CD45RO/CCR7/CD25/CD127/CD95/CD27 served to sort CD4+ naive, central memory, regulatory and stem cell-like memory cells. A note on this clone: Its specificity is not known.

Study outcomes and limitations: For Type 1 diabetes patients, all four CD4+ subsets carried TCRB CDR3s that were moderately but significantly shorter. In comparison with healthy donors, patients had naive, central memory and Treg TCRB repertoires that appeared more similar. It was not settled here whether HLA type affects TCRB rearrangement.

CDR1 is SEHNR and CDR2 is FQNEAQ in the germline V gene (reference sequence). This CDR3 contains 13 residues. Trimming pared 4 bases from V and 1 base from J, leaving 6 bases between. Reverse transcribing all isolated RNA meant expressed TCRB transcripts were sequenced. TCRdb keeps only in-frame clones here, not all; method: immunoSEQ multiplex PCR. The data contain a few hundred thousand clones, approximately 25% of them seen just once; the ten biggest clones take up about 0.012%. The specimen sequenced was naive CD4+ T cells from blood. This chain connects TRBV7-9 to TRBJ2-3, with D unclear. The sequence was collected from a woman under 40 with type 1 diabetes. In nucleotides, the CDR3 is TGTGCCAGCAGCTATCGCGGCACAGATACGCAGTATTTT. This gives the protein CASSYRGTDTQYF.